A selection of T cell receptor beta chains follows, all from one sample in a study of T cell repertoires in cytomegalovirus infection. What these receptors recognize is not known. TCRdb used MiXCR to reprocess the reads, holding one entry per CDR3 protein. Seen here are approximately 730,000 distinct CDR3 sequences, roughly 29% observed once, and the top ten hold about an eighth. The sequenced sample was cultured CD8+ T cells from PBMCs, obtained from culture after CMV antigen stimulation. All receptors come from a human donor in good health (CMV status not recorded). Some clones in this sample may be carry-over from other donors' samples. Each CDR3 is given with its conserved first and last residue. Fields, in order: J gene, D gene, clone size, V gene, CDR3 DNA, CDR3 protein. D genes are given only for firm matches. The listing skips clone size in some rows; elsewhere it reads once, few, many or a size class.

>TRBJ2-5|NA|many|TRBV7-2
TGTGCCAGCAGCTCCGCCGGGGGGCACCAAGAGACCCAGTACTTC
CASSSAGGHQETQYF
>TRBJ1-1|NA|NA|TRBV9
TGTGCCAGCAGCGGTCCGGGTGAGAACACTGAAGCTTTCTTT
CASSGPGENTEAFF
>TRBJ2-2|NA|few|TRBV12-3/TRBV12-4
TGTGCCAGCAGTTTGCGGCAAACGAACACCGGGGAGCTGTTTTTT
CASSLRQTNTGELFF
>TRBJ1-5|TRBD1|NA|TRBV19
TGTGCCAGCACGGACAGGGCGAGCAATCAGCCCCAGCATTTT
CASTDRASNQPQHF
>TRBJ1-1|TRBD1|NA|TRBV5-1
TGCGCCAGCAGCCCCGCAGGGGGTGAAGCTTTCTTT
CASSPAGGEAFF
>TRBJ2-1|TRBD2|few|TRBV7-2
TGTGCCAGCAGCTTAGACGGACTAGCGGGGGGCCCAAGCTCCTACAATGAGCAGTTCTTC
CASSLDGLAGGPSSYNEQFF
>TRBJ2-1|NA|NA|TRBV7-9
TGTGCCAGCAGCTTAGAGGGTCAGCCGCTGGGGTTCTTC
CASSLEGQPLGFF
>TRBJ1-2|NA|many|TRBV7-9
TGTGCCAGCAGCTCCCACTATGGCTACACCTTC
CASSSHYGYTF
>TRBJ2-3|NA|many|TRBV9
TGTGCCAGCAGCCCTTGGACAAAGGCAAGCACAGATACGCAGTATTTT
CASSPWTKASTDTQYF
>TRBJ1-1|TRBD1|few|TRBV27
TGTGCCAGCAGGACAGGGACGAACACTGAAGCTTTCTTT
CASRTGTNTEAFF
>TRBJ2-5|NA|few|TRBV6-2/TRBV6-3
TGTGCCAGCAGCCAGACATACGAGACCCAGTACTTC
CASSQTYETQYF
>TRBJ1-4|NA|few|TRBV12-3/TRBV12-4
TGTGCCAGCAGTTTACCCGGAGGCTCCTTAAATGAAAAACTGTTTTTT
CASSLPGGSLNEKLFF
>TRBJ2-3|TRBD1|NA|TRBV27
TGTGCCAGCAGTATAGACAGGGCGATAGATACGCAGTATTTT
CASSIDRAIDTQYF
>TRBJ2-3|NA|many|TRBV7-2
TGTGCCAGCAGCTTAGAAGGCTTCCCCAAAGGAGAGCAGTATTTT
CASSLEGFPKGEQYF
>TRBJ1-6|NA|NA|TRBV6-6
TGTGCCAGCAGTGAGGGACATCAACGGTCCTATAATACACCCCTCCACTTT
CASSEGHQRSYNTPLHF
>TRBJ2-7|TRBD1|NA|TRBV29-1
TGCAGCGTTGGATCGGGACAGGGGGCCGGACGGGGGCAGTACTTC
CSVGSGQGAGRGQYF
>TRBJ1-6|NA|NA|TRBV27
TGTGCCAGCAGTTTATCAGGCCCCGGGACGGCAGGTTCACCCCTCCACTTT
CASSLSGPGTAGSPLHF
>TRBJ2-6|TRBD1|few|TRBV7-8
TGTGCCACCCTCCACCGAAAACCCCCAACAGGGGCTGGGGCCAACGTCCTGACTTTC
CATLHRKPPTGAGANVLTF
>TRBJ2-1|NA|few|TRBV24-1
TGTGCCACGGGGGGAGAGGATGAGCAGTTCTTC
CATGGEDEQFF
>TRBJ1-1|NA|many|TRBV7-8
TGTGCCAGCAGTCTCAGGGACACTGAAGCTTTCTTT
CASSLRDTEAFF
>TRBJ2-3|NA|NA|TRBV27
TGTGCCAGCACCCGGGACTCTCTTTGGGGAACAGATACGCAGTATTTT
CASTRDSLWGTDTQYF
>TRBJ1-3|NA|NA|TRBV27
TGTGCCAGCAGTTTGTTAGGGGGAAAAGGAAACACCATATATTTT
CASSLLGGKGNTIYF
>TRBJ2-3|NA|NA|TRBV5-1
TGCGCCAGCAGCTTGGAGACAGCGACTAGCACAGATACGCAGTATTTT
CASSLETATSTDTQYF
>TRBJ2-1|NA|NA|TRBV19
TGTGCCAGTAGTAAGATTGCCGGGACCACCAATGAGCAGTTCTTC
CASSKIAGTTNEQFF
>TRBJ1-2|NA|many|TRBV7-2
TGTGCCAGCAGCTCGGTGGGGGACTATGGCTACACCTTC
CASSSVGDYGYTF
>TRBJ1-1|TRBD1|NA|TRBV7-8
TGTGCCAGCAGCCCGGACAGGGGGCGCCGGGACACTGAAGCTTTCTTT
CASSPDRGRRDTEAFF
>TRBJ1-6|NA|NA|TRBV25-1
TGTGCCAGCAGTGGGCGTGCAGGGGAGGCTTATAATTCACCCCTCCACTTT
CASSGRAGEAYNSPLHF
>TRBJ2-3|NA|NA|TRBV7-6
TGTGCCAGCAGCGCTCACCCCACAGATACGCAGTATTTT
CASSAHPTDTQYF
>TRBJ1-5|NA|NA|TRBV6-1
TGTGCCAGCAAGTATAGCAATCAGCCCCAGCATTTT
CASKYSNQPQHF
>TRBJ1-5|TRBD1|NA|TRBV5-6
TGTGCCAGCAGCTTCGGAACCGGGACAGGCTACAATCAGCCCCAGCATTTT
CASSFGTGTGYNQPQHF
>TRBJ2-1|NA|few|TRBV27
TGTGCCAGCAGTTCCCGGGTCAGGAGCTCCTACAATGAGCAGTTCTTC
CASSSRVRSSYNEQFF
>TRBJ1-5|NA|many|TRBV7-6
TGTGCCAGCAGCTTAGGACAGAATCAGCCCCAGCATTTT
CASSLGQNQPQHF
>TRBJ2-7|NA|many|TRBV7-8
TGTGCCAGCAGCTCTCCTATCCGACAGGAAACTTGGCACGAGCAGTACTTC
CASSSPIRQETWHEQYF
>TRBJ2-5|NA|few|TRBV7-9
TGTGCCAGCAGCCCCCGTTCGAGGGAGACCCAGTACTTC
CASSPRSRETQYF
>TRBJ2-7|TRBD1|NA|TRBV27
TGTGCCAGCAGTCCCGGGACAGGGATTGGCGAGCAGTACTTC
CASSPGTGIGEQYF
>TRBJ1-1|NA|once|TRBV20-1
TGCAGTGCTAGAGATCTGAAGGGTAGCACTGAAGCTTTCTTT
CSARDLKGSTEAFF
>TRBJ1-1|NA|few|TRBV4-1
TGCGCCAGTAGCCAAAGCGCGCAGGGACTATTGAACACTGAAGCTTTCTTT
CASSQSAQGLLNTEAFF